This passage covers 28 T cell receptor beta chains from one sample sequenced in a study of early T cells in non-severe SARS-CoV-2 infection. MiXCR, applied by TCRdb to the 5' RACE reads, yields one record per CDR3 protein. The table shows 85,000 to 100,000 distinct CDR3 sequences, with about 10% occurring only once. The specimen comprised whole blood, sampled at baseline. All receptors come from an adult who was a healthcare worker with PCR-confirmed SARS-CoV-2 infection or an uninfected control (not recorded which).

This clonotype was counted many times. The chain uses TRBV29-1 and TRBJ2-6; D remains unclear. CDR3 size: 14 residues. The V gene lost 6 bases and the J gene lost 1 base, with 10 bases spanning the gap. Per the germline V gene, CDR1 is SQVTM and CDR2 is ANQGSEA. CDR3 sequence (DNA): TGCAGCGTCGGCAACAAATCTGGGGCCAACGTCCTGACTTTC. This sequence encodes CSVGNKSGANVLTF. Supplemented by reference TRBV29-1 and TRBJ2-6, the full variable domain reads SAVISQKPSRDICQRGTSLTIQCQVDSQVTMMFWYRQQPGQSLTLIATANQGSEATYESGFVIDKFPISRPNLTFSTLTVSNMSPEDSSIYLCSVGNKSGANVLTFGAGSRLTVL.

This clonotype was counted at least ten times. The rearrangement joins TRBV5-5 to TRBJ2-2, with D hard to call. This CDR3 region has 13 residues. Trimming took 1 base from V and 4 from J, leaving 5 bases between them. Germline V gene lookup returns CDR1 SGHKS and CDR2 YYEKEE (reference sequence). CDR3 protein: CASSLSTTGELFF. CDR3 bases: TGTGCCAGCAGCTTGAGTACCACCGGGGAGCTGTTTTTT.

Remarks on this clonotype: A much larger clone lies one base from this, so it may be a read error. The chain uses TRBV25-1 and TRBJ2-1; no definite D call. V dropped 0 bases and J dropped 5 bases, with 11 bases sitting between them. This CDR3 comprises 15 residues. Germline CDR1 MGHDK, CDR2 SYGVNS. The CDR3 coding sequence is TGTGCCAGCAGTGAATATCAATGGTTCGACAATGAGCAGTTCTTC. The encoded protein is CASSEYQWFDNEQFF. The full variable domain, with the rest looked up from reference TRBV25-1 and TRBJ2-1, is EADIYQTPRYLVIGTGKKITLECSQTMGHDKMYWYQQDPGMELHLIHYSYGVNSTEKGDLSSESTVSRIRTEHFPLTLESARPSHTSQYLCASSEYQWFDNEQFFGPGTRLTVL.

This clonotype was counted only a few times. The chain uses TRBV4-1 and TRBJ2-1; D is perhaps TRBD2 (5 bases). Germline lookup yields CDR1 MGHRA and CDR2 YSYEKL. The CDR3 runs to 14 residues. V dropped 3 bases and J dropped 2 bases, with 8 bases sitting between them. CDR3 in amino acids: CASSQAGPYNEQFF. The CDR3 DNA is TGCGCCAGCAGCCAGGCGGGCCCCTACAATGAGCAGTTCTTC.

This clonotype showed up many times. The gene calls are TRBV29-1 and TRBJ2-5; D gene unclear. V dropped 7 bases and J dropped 5 bases, with 17 bases sitting between them. This CDR3 spans 13 amino acids. Germline CDR1 SQVTM, CDR2 ANQGSEA. The CDR3 here is CSAVVEIGETQYF. CDR3 DNA: TGCAGCGCCGTCGTGGAGATTGGGGAGACCCAGTACTTC.

This sequence joins TRBV2 and TRBJ2-1, with a weak D call TRBD1 (5 bases). CDR1 SNHLY and CDR2 FYNNEI come from the germline V gene. V lost 4 bases and J 8 bases, leaving 12 bases between the germline ends. The CDR3 runs to 13 residues. The CDR3 spells CASSGQGKDEQFF. As DNA, the CDR3 is TGTGCCAGCAGTGGTCAGGGTAAGGATGAGCAGTTCTTC.

The chain couples TRBV6-6 to TRBJ1-2; 7 nucleotides match TRBD1. This CDR3 comprises 12 residues. The germline CDR1 and CDR2 sequences are MNHNY and SVGAGI (reference sequence). V was clipped by 6 bases and J by 6 bases; unmatched bases: 4. CDR3 sequence (DNA): TGTGCCAGCAGCTCTACAGGGGATGGCTACACCTTC. Translating gives CASSSTGDGYTF.

This clonotype was seen many times. The chain uses TRBV7-9 and TRBJ2-3; either TRBD1 or TRBD2 may fit D (5 bases each). The CDR3 runs 16 residues. Germline loops: CDR1 SEHNR, CDR2 FQNEAQ (reference sequence). The ends were cut back, 6 bases at V and 7 bases at J, with 23 bases in the middle. DNA for the CDR3: TGTGCCAGCAGTTGGCTTGGGGGATCCACTCCAAATACGCAGTATTTT. Protein sequence: CASSWLGGSTPNTQYF.

This clonotype was recorded many times. The rearrangement joins TRBV20-1 to TRBJ2-7; 9 bases agree with TRBD2. The junction had 9 bases not matched to a gene; V was cut back by 0 bases and J by 6 bases. Germline values: CDR1 DFQATT, CDR2 SNEGSKA (reference sequence). The CDR3 length is 15 residues. The CDR3 sequence: CSARDWAGGLGEQYF. Written as DNA, the CDR3 is TGCAGTGCTAGAGATTGGGCGGGAGGGCTAGGCGAGCAGTACTTC.

As concerns this clonotype: An end of the junction differs from the germline gene, which may be a read error. J is TRBJ1-2 and V is TRBV12-3 or TRBV12-4, with 10 bases fitting TRBD1. The CDR3 loop spans 16 amino acids. As DNA, the CDR3 is TGTGCCAGCAGCCTAGGCGCGGGACAGGGGAGCTATGGCTACATCTTC. Encoded protein: CASSLGAGQGSYGYIF.

This clonotype was seen more than once but under ten times. The chain combines TRBV20-1 with TRBJ2-3, with D possibly TRBD2 on 5 matching bases. Trimming stripped 6 bases from V and 5 bases from J, with 15 bases between. This CDR3 contains 13 residues. Germline V gene data show CDR1 as DFQATT and CDR2 as SNEGSKA (reference sequence). CDR3 residues: CSASRTSEDTQYF. CDR3 sequence (DNA): TGCAGTGCCTCCCGGACTTCGGAAGATACGCAGTATTTT.

The rearrangement links TRBV13 to TRBJ2-1, with unresolved D. Germline V lookup: CDR1 PRHDT, CDR2 FYEKMQ (reference sequence). Trimming pared 1 base from V and 6 bases from J, leaving 7 bases between. The CDR3 loop spans 13 amino acids. In DNA form, the CDR3 reads TGTGCCAGCAGCTTAGAGGCTAGCAATGAGCAGTTCTTC. Amino acid sequence: CASSLEASNEQFF.

This clonotype has a handful of counts. The chain carries TRBV3-1 and TRBJ2-6; possibly TRBD1 for D (5 bases). The CDR3 has 16 residues. Per the germline V gene, CDR1 is LGHDT and CDR2 is YNNKEL (reference sequence). V lost 3 bases to trimming and J lost 0 bases, with 9 bases between them. CDR3 coding DNA: TGTGCCAGCAGCCACACAGGCCTCTCTGGGGCCAACGTCCTGACTTTC. It specifies CASSHTGLSGANVLTF. Full variable domain (rest looked up from reference TRBV3-1 and TRBJ2-6): DTAVSQTPKYLVTQMGNDKSIKCEQNLGHDTMYWYKQDSKKFLKIMFSYNNKELIINETVPNRFSPKSPDKAHLNLHINSLELGDSAVYFCASSHTGLSGANVLTFGAGSRLTVL.

This clonotype occurred many times. The rearrangement joins TRBV3-1 to TRBJ2-7; D is unclear. V was clipped by 1 base and J by 6 bases, with 4 bases between them. The germline V gene has CDR1 LGHDT and CDR2 YNNKEL (reference sequence). The CDR3 runs to 11 residues. The CDR3 spells CASSQGGEQYF. CDR3 in DNA: TGTGCCAGCAGCCAAGGGGGCGAGCAGTACTTC.

This clonotype has a single count. The chain couples TRBV10-3 to TRBJ2-2; no clear D. V was trimmed by 7 bases and J by 7 bases, leaving 13 bases between them. CDR1 is ENHRY and CDR2 is SYGVKD in the germline V gene. This CDR3 contains 13 residues. Here the CDR3 reads CAIKWQDIGELFF. CDR3 DNA sequence: TGTGCCATCAAATGGCAGGATATCGGGGAGCTGTTTTTT.

This clonotype has at least ten counts. This sequence joins TRBV27 and TRBJ1-5, with D maybe TRBD1 (6 bases). V was shortened by 6 bases and J by 0 bases, with 12 bases between the two germline ends. The germline V gene encodes CDR1 MNHEY and CDR2 SMNVEV (reference sequence). CDR3 length equals 15 residues. CDR3 amino acids: CASRWGGHSNQPQHF. The CDR3 nucleotides read TGTGCCAGCAGATGGGGGGGACATAGCAATCAGCCCCAGCATTTT.

This clonotype has a count of ten or more. The rearrangement joins TRBV10-1 to TRBJ1-1; D not certain. The V end lost 4 bases, the J end lost 1 base, and 7 bases lay between the germline ends. The CDR3 covers 13 residues. Germline V CDR1 and CDR2: WNHNN, SYGVQD (reference sequence). The CDR3 DNA reads TGCGCCAGCAGTGGGAACAGGAACACTGAAGCTTTCTTT. Translation: CASSGNRNTEAFF.

Only one count was recorded for this clonotype. The chain is built from TRBV7-9 and TRBJ2-7, with D uncertain. Trimming left V 1 base short and J 2 bases short, with 6 bases between. Germline loops: CDR1 SEHNR, CDR2 FQNEAQ (reference sequence). CDR3 length equals 13 residues. The chain's CDR3 is CASSLGGTYEQYF. CDR3 sequence (DNA): TGTGCCAGCAGCTTAGGCGGTACCTACGAGCAGTACTTC.

This clonotype has a count of ten or more. V and J are TRBV20-1 and TRBJ2-3, with TRBD2 as a possible D gene (6 bases). Germline lookup yields CDR1 DFQATT and CDR2 SNEGSKA (reference sequence). The CDR3 runs to 14 residues. DNA for the CDR3: TGCAGGATGACTGGGGGAGGTGTCGCAGATACGCAGTATTTT. The encoded protein is CRMTGGGVADTQYF.

This clonotype has just a few counts. This chain connects TRBV9 to TRBJ2-7; the D gene is possibly TRBD2 (6 bases). CDR1 SGDLS and CDR2 YYNGEE come from the germline V gene. This CDR3 contains 15 residues. V lost 4 bases and J lost 6, with 20 bases in between. The CDR3 here is CASSPSGTVLVEQYF. CDR3 nucleotide sequence: TGTGCCAGCAGCCCTTCCGGGACTGTCTTAGTCGAGCAGTACTTC.

This clonotype was counted a few times. The chain employs TRBV7-9 and TRBJ2-1; possibly TRBD1 or TRBD2 for D (5 bases each). CDR3 length: 17 amino acids. The germline V gene has CDR1 SEHNR and CDR2 FQNEAQ (reference sequence). V lost 1 base and J lost 7, with 20 bases in between. The CDR3 sequence is CASSLGPPGPRSNEQFF. In DNA form, the CDR3 reads TGTGCCAGCAGCTTAGGCCCTCCGGGACCTAGAAGTAATGAGCAGTTCTTC.

The table lists this clonotype with many counts. The rearrangement uses TRBV27 and TRBJ2-1; D ambiguous. Per germline, CDR1 MNHEY and CDR2 SMNVEV (reference sequence). This CDR3 region has 14 residues. Trimming cost V 0 bases and J 10 bases, with 13 bases left between them. The chain's CDR3 is CASSLSGSSREQFF. CDR3 nucleotide sequence: TGTGCCAGCAGTTTATCAGGTAGCTCGAGGGAGCAGTTCTTC.

This clonotype was recorded a few times. The chain recombines TRBV6-5 with TRBJ1-1, with TRBD1 as a possible D gene (6 bases). The V end lost 5 bases, the J end lost 4 bases, and 14 bases lay between the germline ends. CDR1 and CDR2 from the germline V gene are MNHEY and SVGAGI. CDR3 size: 14 residues. This chain's CDR3 is CASSETGLFTEAFF. Written as DNA, the CDR3 is TGTGCCAGCAGTGAGACAGGTCTCTTCACTGAAGCTTTCTTT.

The chain recombines TRBV6-4 with TRBJ1-1; 7 bases agree with TRBD1. This CDR3 contains 13 residues. Trimming removed 9 bases from V and 2 bases from J; junction bases left unmatched: 6. CDR1 MRHNA and CDR2 SNTAGT come from the germline V gene. CDR3 loop: CASSRTGNTEAFF. For the CDR3, the DNA is TGTGCCAGTTCCCGGACAGGAAACACTGAAGCTTTCTTT.

The V call is TRBV10-3, the J call TRBJ2-7; D possibly matches TRBD1 or TRBD2 (5 bases each). Germline CDR1 is ENHRY and CDR2 is SYGVKD. V was clipped by 5 bases and J by 0 bases, with 11 bases between them. The CDR3 runs to 14 residues. CDR3 in amino acids: CAISPRDHSYEQYF. In nucleotides, the CDR3 is TGTGCCATCAGTCCAAGGGACCACTCCTACGAGCAGTACTTC.

This clonotype was seen only a few times. J is TRBJ2-3 and V is TRBV29-1; no clear D gene. The CDR3 covers 11 residues. Germline lookup yields CDR1 SQVTM and CDR2 ANQGSEA. The V end lost 6 bases, the J end lost 5 bases, and 9 bases lay between the germline ends. The CDR3 reads CSVQVQDTQYF. CDR3 DNA: TGCAGCGTCCAAGTACAAGATACGCAGTATTTT.

This clonotype showed up many times. The V gene is TRBV2, the J gene TRBJ1-5; 7 bases map to TRBD1. Germline CDR1 is SNHLY and CDR2 is FYNNEI. The trim removed 4 bases at V and 4 bases at J, leaving 4 bases unmatched. The CDR3 has 14 amino acids. The CDR3 here is CASSGGQPNQPQHF. The DNA of the CDR3 is TGTGCCAGCAGTGGGGGACAGCCTAATCAGCCCCAGCATTTT.

In this sample, this clonotype turned up many times. The rearrangement uses TRBV7-2 and TRBJ1-1; D is undetermined. Germline V gene sequence: CDR1 SGHTA, CDR2 FQGNSA. The CDR3 spans 14 residues. V shed 2 bases and J shed 2 bases, with 9 bases lying between them. The CDR3 protein is CASSLRQYNTEAFF. Written as DNA, the CDR3 is TGTGCCAGCAGCTTACGCCAGTACAACACTGAAGCTTTCTTT.